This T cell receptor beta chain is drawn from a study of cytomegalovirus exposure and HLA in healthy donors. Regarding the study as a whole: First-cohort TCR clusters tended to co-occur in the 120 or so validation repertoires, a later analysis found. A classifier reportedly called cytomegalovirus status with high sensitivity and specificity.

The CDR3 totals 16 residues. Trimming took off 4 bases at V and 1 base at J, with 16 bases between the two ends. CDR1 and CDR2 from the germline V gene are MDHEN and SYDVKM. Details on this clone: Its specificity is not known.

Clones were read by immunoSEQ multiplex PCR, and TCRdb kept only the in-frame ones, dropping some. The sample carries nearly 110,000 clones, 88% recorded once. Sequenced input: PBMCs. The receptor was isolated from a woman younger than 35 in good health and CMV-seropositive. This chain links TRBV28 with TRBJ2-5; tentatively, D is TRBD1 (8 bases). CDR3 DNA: TGTGCCAGCAGTTCTCAGCGGGGACAGGCCCAAGAGACCCAGTACTTC. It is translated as CASSSQRGQAQETQYF.